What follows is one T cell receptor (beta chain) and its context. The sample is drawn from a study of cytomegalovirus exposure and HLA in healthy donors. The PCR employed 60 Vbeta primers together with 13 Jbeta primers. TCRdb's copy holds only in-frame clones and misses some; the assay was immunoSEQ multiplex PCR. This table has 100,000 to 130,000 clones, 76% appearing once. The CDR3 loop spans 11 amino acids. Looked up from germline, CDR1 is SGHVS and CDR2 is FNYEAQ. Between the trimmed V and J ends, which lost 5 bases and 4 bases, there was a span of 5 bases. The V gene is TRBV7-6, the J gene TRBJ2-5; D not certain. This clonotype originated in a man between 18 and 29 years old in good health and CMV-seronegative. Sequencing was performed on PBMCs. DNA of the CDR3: TGTGCCAGCAGCCGAGCAGAGACCCAGTACTTC. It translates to CASSRAETQYF.